The clone carrying this TCR beta chain has just a few counts. Its antigen is still unknown. Assay used: immunoSEQ multiplex PCR; TCRdb lists only in-frame clones, some missing. Of some 170,000 clones listed, roughly nine tenths are singletons. The data originate from a study of T cell responses to AZD1222 COVID-19 vaccine. General study points: Baseline serostatus was positive in only five to seven AZD1222 recipients. Researchers took repertoire samples only after the peak T cell response had come. Regions 160-218 and 743-854 dominated among vaccine-associated CD4 TCRs spanning spike. Most donors were white British, females outnumbered males, and clonal diversity was possibly underestimated.

V lost 3 bases, J lost 2 bases, and 7 bases stayed unmatched. Germline CDR1 SGDLS, CDR2 YYNGEE. This CDR3 contains 15 residues. This receptor was identified in an adult in good health. The sequenced sample was peripheral blood, obtained on day 0 of AZD1222 vaccination. The chain employs TRBV9 and TRBJ2-7; 8 nucleotides agree with TRBD2. The CDR3 DNA is TGTGCCAGCAGCGAGAGCGGGAGCGTGACCTACGAGCAGTACTTC. As protein: CASSESGSVTYEQYF.